Listed below are T cell receptor beta chains from one sample, sequenced in a study of T cells in localized non-small cell lung cancer. The data were produced by immunoSEQ multiplex PCR, yet TCRdb's version contains in-frame clones alone and is incomplete. In the table there are 1,500 to 2,000 clones, around 24% of which are singletons. The sample consisted of normal lung tissue next to the tumor, taken before any cancer treatment. These receptors originate from a male donor aged 60 or over with stage II squamous cell lung carcinoma. Both conserved end residues are part of each CDR3. D genes are given only for firm matches. Some rows have no size entry. The others give once, few or many, or a class for an expanded clone.

d_call	v_call	clone_size	j_call	cdr3_aa	cdr3_nt
TRBD2	TRBV11-3	medium-sized	TRBJ2-1	CASSPNSGRANEQFF	TGTGCCAGCAGCCCCAATAGCGGGAGGGCCAATGAGCAGTTCTTC
-	TRBV18	few	TRBJ1-1	CASSPDRTEAFF	TGTGCCAGCTCACCAGACCGCACTGAAGCTTTCTTT
-	TRBV2	few	TRBJ1-4	CASSLRQPNEKLFF	TGTGCCAGCAGCCTCAGACAGCCTAATGAAAAACTGTTTTTT
TRBD1	TRBV19	-	TRBJ1-2	CASSSTGNLDYTF	TGTGCCAGTAGTTCGACAGGGAATTTGGACTACACCTTC
-	TRBV16	few	TRBJ1-1	CASSQPQGLNTEAFF	TGTGCCAGCAGCCAACCACAGGGATTGAACACTGAAGCTTTCTTT
TRBD2	TRBV28	medium-sized	TRBJ2-5	CASSLEVAGGGETQYF	TGTGCCAGCAGTTTAGAAGTTGCGGGGGGAGGAGAGACCCAGTACTTC
-	TRBV29-1	-	TRBJ2-5	CSGVVASQETQYF	TGCAGCGGGGTGGTGGCTTCTCAAGAGACCCAGTACTTC
-	TRBV19	-	TRBJ1-5	CASSADTGNNQPQHF	TGTGCCAGTAGTGCCGACACCGGGAATAATCAGCCCCAGCATTTT
-	TRBV11-3	few	TRBJ2-1	CASSLEGNQLNEQFF	TGTGCCAGCAGCTTAGAAGGGAATCAATTAAATGAGCAGTTCTTC
-	TRBV6-8	few	TRBJ2-7	CASSYSGADYEQYF	TGTGCCAGCAGTTACTCGGGGGCCGACTACGAGCAGTACTTC
-	TRBV15	-	TRBJ2-6	CATGMGVSGANVLTF	TGTGCCACAGGAATGGGGGTCTCTGGGGCCAACGTCCTGACTTTC
-	TRBV19	-	TRBJ2-1	CASTPSPGHEQFF	TGTGCCAGTACCCCGTCCCCGGGGCATGAGCAGTTCTTC
TRBD2	TRBV19	-	TRBJ2-5	CASSTTRGGQETQYF	TGTGCCAGTAGTACGACACGGGGGGGCCAAGAGACCCAGTACTTC
TRBD1	TRBV16	few	TRBJ2-5	CASSQSAGGTETQYF	TGTGCCAGCAGCCAATCGGCAGGGGGTACGGAGACCCAGTACTTC
TRBD2	TRBV11-3	-	TRBJ2-1	CASSFASGQVEQFF	TGTGCCAGCAGCTTCGCTAGCGGGCAGGTTGAGCAGTTCTTC
-	TRBV30	few	TRBJ1-1	CAWSVGGTEAFF	TGTGCCTGGAGTGTAGGGGGGACTGAAGCTTTCTTT
TRBD1	TRBV9	-	TRBJ1-1	CASSVGTGRDTEAFF	TGTGCCAGCAGCGTTGGGACAGGGCGCGACACTGAAGCTTTCTTT
-	TRBV25-1	medium-sized	TRBJ1-1	CASTGGDTEAFF	TGTGCCAGCACCGGGGGAGACACTGAAGCTTTCTTT
-	TRBV19	few	TRBJ2-2	CASTNPNTGELFF	TGTGCCAGTACCAACCCGAACACCGGGGAGCTGTTTTTT
-	TRBV12-5	-	TRBJ2-2	CASIPSGNTGELFF	TGTGCCAGCATTCCCTCTGGGAACACCGGGGAGCTGTTTTTT
TRBD1	TRBV30	few	TRBJ1-6	CAWADRGNSPLHF	TGTGCCTGGGCGGACAGGGGAAATTCACCCCTCCACTTT
-	TRBV9	medium-sized	TRBJ2-3	CASSSWTASTDTQYF	TGTGCCAGCAGCTCTTGGACGGCTAGCACAGATACGCAGTATTTT
-	TRBV9	medium-sized	TRBJ1-1	CASRLRENTEAFF	TGTGCCAGCAGACTCAGGGAAAACACTGAAGCTTTCTTT
TRBD1	TRBV30	-	TRBJ1-4	CAWSARQGQSEKLFF	TGTGCCTGGAGTGCCAGACAGGGACAGAGCGAAAAACTGTTTTTT
-	TRBV5-1	-	TRBJ2-7	CASSLEQGWEDRYEQYF	TGCGCCAGCAGCTTGGAGCAGGGTTGGGAGGATCGCTACGAGCAGTACTTC
TRBD1	TRBV11-3	few	TRBJ1-1	CASSALRGRDTEAFF	TGTGCCAGCAGCGCCCTCAGGGGGCGGGACACTGAAGCTTTCTTT
TRBD1	TRBV30	-	TRBJ1-2	CAWSPTWGTGDGYTF	TGTGCCTGGAGTCCTACCTGGGGGACAGGGGATGGCTACACCTTC
-	TRBV28	-	TRBJ1-1	CASRPPGGGNEAFF	TGTGCCAGCAGGCCGCCGGGGGGCGGAAATGAAGCTTTCTTT
-	TRBV18	-	TRBJ2-5	CASSRSGKPAQETQYF	TGTGCCAGCTCACGATCCGGGAAACCCGCCCAAGAGACCCAGTACTTC